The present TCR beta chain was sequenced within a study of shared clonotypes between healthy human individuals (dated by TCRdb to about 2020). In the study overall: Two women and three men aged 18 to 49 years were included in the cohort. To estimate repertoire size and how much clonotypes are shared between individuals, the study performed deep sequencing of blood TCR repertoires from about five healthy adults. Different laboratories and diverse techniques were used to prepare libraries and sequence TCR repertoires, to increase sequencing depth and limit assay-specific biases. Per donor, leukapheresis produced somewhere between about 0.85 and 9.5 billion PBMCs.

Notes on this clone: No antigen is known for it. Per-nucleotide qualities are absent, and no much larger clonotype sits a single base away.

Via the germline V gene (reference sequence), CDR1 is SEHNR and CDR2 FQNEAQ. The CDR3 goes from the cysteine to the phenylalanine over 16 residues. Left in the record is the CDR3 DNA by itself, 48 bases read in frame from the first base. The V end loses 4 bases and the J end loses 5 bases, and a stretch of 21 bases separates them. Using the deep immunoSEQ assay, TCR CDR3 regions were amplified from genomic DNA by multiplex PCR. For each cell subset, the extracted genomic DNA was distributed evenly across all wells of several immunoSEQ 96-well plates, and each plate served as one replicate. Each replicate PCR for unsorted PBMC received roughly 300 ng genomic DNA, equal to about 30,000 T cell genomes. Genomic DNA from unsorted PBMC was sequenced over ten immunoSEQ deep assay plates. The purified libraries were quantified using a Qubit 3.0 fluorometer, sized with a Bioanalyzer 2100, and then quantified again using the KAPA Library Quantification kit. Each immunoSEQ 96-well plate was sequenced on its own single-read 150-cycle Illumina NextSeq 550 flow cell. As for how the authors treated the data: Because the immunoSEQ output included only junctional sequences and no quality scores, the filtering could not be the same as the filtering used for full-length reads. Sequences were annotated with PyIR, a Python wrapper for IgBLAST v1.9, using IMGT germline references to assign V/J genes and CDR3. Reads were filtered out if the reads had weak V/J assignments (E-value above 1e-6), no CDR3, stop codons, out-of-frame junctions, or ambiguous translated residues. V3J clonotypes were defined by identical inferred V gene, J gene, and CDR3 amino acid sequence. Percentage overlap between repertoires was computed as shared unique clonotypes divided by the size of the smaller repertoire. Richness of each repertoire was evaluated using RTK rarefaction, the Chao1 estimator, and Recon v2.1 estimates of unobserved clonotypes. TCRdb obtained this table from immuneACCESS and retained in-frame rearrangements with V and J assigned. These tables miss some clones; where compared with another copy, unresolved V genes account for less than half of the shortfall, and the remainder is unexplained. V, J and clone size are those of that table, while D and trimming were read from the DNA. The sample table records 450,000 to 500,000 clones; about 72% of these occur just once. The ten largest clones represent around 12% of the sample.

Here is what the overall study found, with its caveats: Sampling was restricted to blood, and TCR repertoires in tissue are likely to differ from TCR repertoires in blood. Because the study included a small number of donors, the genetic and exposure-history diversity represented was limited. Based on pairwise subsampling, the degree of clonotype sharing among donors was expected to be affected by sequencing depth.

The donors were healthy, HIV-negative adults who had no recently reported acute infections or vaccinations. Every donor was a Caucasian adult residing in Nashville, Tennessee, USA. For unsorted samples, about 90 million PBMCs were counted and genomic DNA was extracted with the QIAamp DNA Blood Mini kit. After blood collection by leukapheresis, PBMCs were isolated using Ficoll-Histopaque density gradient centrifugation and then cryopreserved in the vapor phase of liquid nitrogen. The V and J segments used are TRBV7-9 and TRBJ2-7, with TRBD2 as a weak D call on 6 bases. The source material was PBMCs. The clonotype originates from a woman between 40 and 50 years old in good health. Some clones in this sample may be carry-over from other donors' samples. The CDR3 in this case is CASSYTTRTNTHEQYF. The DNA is TGTGCCAGCAGCTACACAACAAGGACTAATACCCACGAGCAGTACTTC.